This is a list of T cell receptor beta chains from one sample in a study of monozygotic twins with cystic fibrosis. Clones were sequenced by immunoSEQ multiplex PCR, and TCRdb holds only the in-frame ones, with some missing. This table holds approximately 15,000 clones, just under 95% found once. Material for sequencing was blood. The receptors come from a girl aged 2 to 10 with cystic fibrosis. Both conserved end residues are part of each CDR3. The order of the fields is clone size, V gene, J gene, D gene, CDR3 protein, CDR3 DNA. D genes are given only for firm matches. A clone size is listed for some rows: how often the clone was seen (once, few, many), or a class if it is expanded.

>NA|TRBV5-1|TRBJ2-1|NA
CASRIHNEQFF
TGCGCCAGCAGGATTCACAATGAGCAGTTCTTC
>NA|TRBV15|TRBJ2-7|TRBD1
CATSVSGQRAYEQYF
TGTGCCACCAGCGTCTCGGGACAGAGGGCCTACGAGCAGTACTTC
>NA|TRBV7-2|TRBJ1-4|NA
CASSSNVGGGEKLFF
TGTGCCAGCAGCTCGAACGTGGGTGGGGGGGAAAAACTGTTTTTT
>NA|TRBV11-3|TRBJ2-2|NA
CASSLVRSGELFF
TGTGCCAGCAGCTTAGTAAGGTCCGGGGAGCTGTTTTTT
>NA|TRBV18|TRBJ1-1|NA
CASSPSSGFSGAFF
TGTGCCAGCTCACCAAGTTCAGGGTTCAGCGGAGCTTTCTTT
>NA|TRBV7-8|TRBJ2-7|TRBD1
CASSLAPGQRYEQYF
TGTGCCAGCAGCTTAGCGCCGGGACAGAGGTACGAGCAGTACTTC
>NA|TRBV4-1|TRBJ2-3|NA
CASSERLADFTDTQYF
TGCGCCAGCAGCGAAAGGCTGGCGGACTTCACAGATACGCAGTATTTT
>NA|TRBV5-1|TRBJ2-6|TRBD1
CASSPGSGGSGANVLTF
TGCGCCAGCAGCCCGGGGTCAGGGGGCTCTGGGGCCAACGTCCTGACTTTC
>once|TRBV7-8|TRBJ2-7|NA
CASSLARLARSSYEQYF
TGTGCCAGCAGCTTAGCACGTTTGGCGCGGAGCTCCTACGAGCAGTACTTC
>NA|TRBV10-3|TRBJ2-7|TRBD2
CAIRARAGEIEQYF
TGTGCCATCAGAGCGAGGGCGGGAGAGATCGAGCAGTACTTC
>NA|TRBV11-1|TRBJ1-1|NA
CASSSYGWKNTEAFF
TGTGCCAGCAGCTCCTACGGCTGGAAGAACACTGAAGCTTTCTTT
>NA|TRBV5-1|TRBJ2-2|NA
CASSLEPPGTNTGELFF
TGCGCCAGCAGCTTGGAACCCCCCGGGACGAACACCGGGGAGCTGTTTTTT
>NA|TRBV7-8|TRBJ2-1|TRBD2
CASSPFKVAGGNEQFF
TGTGCCAGCAGCCCCTTTAAGGTAGCGGGAGGAAATGAGCAGTTCTTC
>NA|TRBV7-9|TRBJ1-2|NA
CASRVLQADYGYTF
TGTGCCAGCCGGGTCCTCCAAGCGGACTATGGCTACACCTTC
>NA|TRBV18|TRBJ2-6|NA
CASSPTQGSGPGANVLTF
TGTGCCAGCTCACCTACACAGGGTAGCGGGCCTGGGGCCAACGTCCTGACTTTC
>NA|TRBV30|TRBJ2-4|NA
CAWSVPGRIVKNIQYF
TGTGCCTGGAGTGTACCGGGGAGAATAGTCAAAAACATTCAGTACTTC
>NA|TRBV19|TRBJ2-7|TRBD2
CASSILSPSGNSYEQYF
TGTGCCAGTAGTATACTTTCGCCTAGCGGGAACTCCTACGAGCAGTACTTC
>NA|TRBV10-3|TRBJ2-7|TRBD1
CAAGGVGQGEGEQYF
TGTGCCGCCGGGGGCGTCGGACAGGGGGAAGGAGAGCAGTACTTC
>NA|TRBV10-1|TRBJ2-1|TRBD2
CASSVSSGGFTVEQFF
TGCGCCAGCAGTGTGTCTAGCGGAGGGTTCACGGTGGAGCAGTTCTTC
>NA|TRBV7-2|TRBJ2-1|TRBD2
CASSSRALAGADNEQFF
TGTGCCAGCAGCTCGCGAGCCCTAGCGGGAGCCGACAATGAGCAGTTCTTC
>NA|TRBV4-2|TRBJ1-5|NA
CASSLDRVNQPQHF
TGTGCCAGCAGCCTGGACAGAGTGAATCAGCCCCAGCATTTT
>once|TRBV19|TRBJ1-5|NA
CASSSVQGRNQPQHF
TGTGCCAGTAGTAGCGTACAGGGTCGCAATCAGCCCCAGCATTTT
>NA|TRBV7-7|TRBJ2-5|TRBD1
CASSFGTAKETQYF
TGTGCCAGCAGCTTCGGGACAGCAAAAGAGACCCAGTACTTC
>NA|TRBV5-1|TRBJ1-1|NA
CASSLARQNTEAFF
TGCGCCAGCAGCTTGGCCCGGCAGAACACTGAAGCTTTCTTT